Following are 30 T cell receptor beta chains from one sample sequenced in a study of blood T cell repertoires in COVID-19 (dated by TCRdb to 2020 to 2021). To prepare the library, the immunoSEQ multiplex PCR assay was applied. Here the immuneACCESS table is served through TCRdb, limited to in-frame sequences with V and J called. Missing clones are a known gap in these copies; in checked studies unresolved V genes cover under half, and the rest lacks a known reason. Counted in this sample were about 84,000 clones; around 80% of them appeared once. The top ten hold 30% to 45% of the sample. The sample was peripheral blood. These receptors all stem from a man older than 75 with active or convalescent COVID-19.

The chain has TRBV7-9 and TRBJ2-7; TRBD1 agrees at 7 bases. The CDR3 has 12 amino acids. With 7 bases clipped from V and 4 bases from J, the junction kept 4 bases outside the gene matches. CDR1 and CDR2 (germline): SEHNR, FQNEAQ (reference sequence). The CDR3 here is CASTYRGYEQYF. CDR3 nucleotide sequence: TGTGCCAGCACCTACAGGGGTTACGAGCAGTACTTC. Full variable domain (outside the CDR3, taken from reference TRBV7-9 and TRBJ2-7): DTGVSQNPRHKITKRGQNVTFRCDPISEHNRLYWYRQTLGQGPEFLTYFQNEAQLEKSRLLSDRFSAERPKGSFSTLEIQRTEQGDSAMYLCASTYRGYEQYFGPGTRLTVT.

The chain uses TRBV19 and TRBJ1-4; D uncertain. V lost 6 bases, J lost 5 bases, and 16 bases lay in between. The CDR3 covers 15 residues. Germline CDR1 LNHDA, CDR2 SQIVND (reference sequence). CDR3 protein: CASRHGGSYNEKLFF. Written as DNA, the CDR3 is TGTGCCAGTAGGCACGGAGGATCGTACAATGAAAAACTGTTTTTT. Filled out from reference TRBV19 and TRBJ1-4, the complete variable domain reads DGGITQSPKYLFRKEGQNVTLSCEQNLNHDAMYWYRQDPGQGLRLIYYSQIVNDFQKGDIAEGYSVSREKKESFPLTVTSAQKNPTAFYLCASRHGGSYNEKLFFGSGTQLSVL.

The chain recombines TRBV23-1 with TRBJ2-7; 9 bases align to TRBD2. TRBV23-1 is classed as an ORF, of uncertain function. The CDR3 loop spans 17 amino acids. Unmatched junction bases numbered 20, after V lost 11 bases and J lost 3 bases. The CDR3 nucleotides are TGCGCCTTTACGGTGGACAGGCTGTCTAGCGGGATCTACGAGCAGTACTTC. Translating gives CAFTVDRLSSGIYEQYF.

The rearrangement links TRBV5-4 to TRBJ2-2, with TRBD1 matching over 7 bases. The CDR3 has 15 residues. Germline CDR1 is SGHNT and CDR2 is YYREEE (reference sequence). The V gene end was trimmed by 1 base and the J gene end by 3 bases; junction bases not matched to a gene: 3. The CDR3 protein is CASSLTGTDTGELFF. The CDR3 DNA follows: TGTGCCAGCAGCTTGACCGGGACAGACACCGGGGAGCTGTTTTTT.

The rearrangement uses TRBV5-1 and TRBJ2-5; 8 bases are shared with TRBD2. The CDR3 totals 14 residues. The V gene end was trimmed by 4 bases and the J gene end by 4 bases; junction bases not matched to a gene: 6. The V gene's germline CDR1 is SGHRS and CDR2 YFSETQ. Here the CDR3 reads CASSTGGFGETQYF. CDR3 nucleotides: TGCGCCAGCAGCACGGGGGGGTTCGGAGAGACCCAGTACTTC.

Of note for this clone: Mismatch with germline at one junction end may stem from a read error. This sequence joins TRBV2 and TRBJ1-2; D is unclear. Germline assignment: CDR1 SNHLY and CDR2 FYNNEI. The CDR3 runs to 9 residues. CDR3 nucleotides: TGTGCCAGTAGGGATACGGGAGGCTTC. Translating gives CASRDTGGF.

This chain links TRBV3-1 (or the pseudogene TRBV3-2) with TRBJ2-7; 9 bases are a match to TRBD2. The CDR3 is made up of 17 amino acids. CDR1 LGHDT and CDR2 YNNKEL come from the germline V gene (reference sequence). V was pared by 4 bases and J by 1 base, with 11 bases of the junction left unmatched. The CDR3 region has the DNA TGTGCCAGCAGCCCGTTGATTACTAGCGGGTGGTCCTACGAGCAGTACTTC. It codes for CASSPLITSGWSYEQYF.

V gene TRBV4-2 combines with J gene TRBJ1-1; D is uncertain. This CDR3 is built from 13 residues. The germline V gene has CDR1 LGHNA and CDR2 YNFKEQ. V shed 2 bases and J shed 3 bases, with 7 bases lying between them. The chain's CDR3 is CASSQTRDTEAFF. DNA for the CDR3: TGTGCCAGCAGCCAAACACGGGACACTGAAGCTTTCTTT.

This sequence joins TRBV4-3 and TRBJ2-7; the D gene is possibly TRBD2 (6 bases). CDR3 size: 15 residues. The germline V gene encodes CDR1 LGHNA and CDR2 YSLEER. The ends were cut back, 4 bases at V and 1 base at J, with 14 bases in the middle. In DNA form, the CDR3 reads TGCGCCAGCAGCCCGGGACTTGACTCGTCCTACGAGCAGTACTTC. The encoded protein is CASSPGLDSSYEQYF.

The V call is TRBV5-6, the J call TRBJ2-2, with 8 bases fitting TRBD1. Per germline, CDR1 SGHDT and CDR2 YYEEEE. There are 16 residues in the CDR3. Losses at the gene ends were 2 bases for V and 2 bases for J; bases not matched to a gene: 5. The CDR3 loop reads CASSFGAGGNTGELFF. The CDR3, as DNA: TGTGCCAGCAGCTTCGGGGCAGGGGGCAACACCGGGGAGCTGTTTTTT.

The chain employs TRBV28 and TRBJ2-1; D is undetermined. The length of the CDR3 is 16 residues. Per the germline V gene, CDR1 is MDHEN and CDR2 is SYDVKM. V lost 3 bases to trimming and J lost 7 bases, with 19 bases between them. CDR3 DNA: TGTGCCAGCAGTTTGGCCTTTGCTTGGCAGACTAATGAGCAGTTCTTC. Its translation is CASSLAFAWQTNEQFF.

CDR3 coding DNA: TGTGCCAGCAGCCCGGACACACGGATAGATGGCTACACCTTC. It translates to CASSPDTRIDGYTF. This chain joins TRBV7-9 and TRBJ1-2; D perhaps matches TRBD1 (5 bases). The V and J ends lost 5 bases and 6 bases respectively, with 16 bases between them. Germline V lookup: CDR1 SEHNR, CDR2 FQNEAQ (reference sequence). This CDR3 is built from 14 residues.

V is TRBV5-1 and J is TRBJ2-3; 12 nucleotides align to TRBD2. Looked up from germline, CDR1 is SGHRS and CDR2 is YFSETQ. With 3 bases clipped from V and 0 bases from J, the junction kept 2 bases outside the gene matches. The CDR3 has 16 amino acids. CDR3 loop: CASSSGTSGSTDTQYF. The CDR3 DNA follows: TGCGCCAGCAGCTCGGGGACTAGCGGGAGCACAGATACGCAGTATTTT.

The chain has TRBV4-3 and TRBJ2-3; perhaps TRBD2 as D (6 bases). The length of the CDR3 is 16 residues. Germline CDR1 and CDR2: LGHNA and YSLEER. With 1 base removed from V and 4 bases from J, the gap between germline ends came to 15 bases. CDR3 nucleotides: TGCGCCAGCAGCCAAGTCGCGTTGGGGGGAGCAGATACGCAGTATTTT. Amino acids: CASSQVALGGADTQYF.

This clone was found once. The rearrangement joins TRBV2 to TRBJ2-7; 7 nucleotides agree with TRBD1. The CDR3 runs to 13 residues. Trimming cost V 4 bases and J 3 bases; bases outside gene matches: 3. Germline CDR1 is SNHLY and CDR2 is FYNNEI. CDR3 loop: CASSGQGDYEQYF. The CDR3 DNA reads as TGTGCCAGCAGTGGTCAGGGGGACTACGAGCAGTACTTC.

This clone appeared a few times. V gene TRBV21-1 combines with J gene TRBJ2-7; the D segment call TRBD1 is taken from the table without a DNA check. TRBV21-1 is classified as a pseudogene. CDR3 length: 15 amino acids. CDR3 sequence (DNA): TGTGCCAGCAGCAAAGGCAGGGGGCGCAGCTACGAGCAGTACTTC. Protein: CASSKGRGRSYEQYF.

The chain joins TRBV7-9 to TRBJ2-3; 10 nucleotides agree with TRBD2. With 5 bases clipped from V and 0 bases from J, the junction kept 5 bases outside the gene matches. The CDR3 covers 16 residues. Germline loops: CDR1 SEHNR, CDR2 FQNEAQ (reference sequence). This CDR3 reads CASSQLAGISTDTQYF. As DNA, the CDR3 is TGTGCCAGCAGCCAACTAGCGGGAATTAGCACAGATACGCAGTATTTT.

The V and J genes are TRBV2 and TRBJ1-1; D not resolved. The germline CDR1 and CDR2 sequences are SNHLY and FYNNEI. Trimming shortened V by 6 bases and J by 4 bases, and 9 bases separated the two germline ends. The CDR3 consists of 12 residues. CDR3 nucleotide sequence: TGTGCCAGCAGCATCGAGGGCACTGAAGCTTTCTTT. This gives the protein CASSIEGTEAFF.

This rearrangement joins TRBV7-8 to TRBJ1-2; a possible D gene is TRBD1 (5 bases). The CDR3 runs 16 residues. The germline V gene has CDR1 SGHVS and CDR2 FQNEAQ. V lost 2 bases, J lost 0 bases, and 13 bases lay in between. CDR3 in DNA: TGTGCCAGCAGCTTAACTTCAGGGATATCTAACTATGGCTACACCTTC. This gives the protein CASSLTSGISNYGYTF.

The genes are TRBV27 and TRBJ2-5; tentative D call: TRBD2 (7 bases). This CDR3 spans 16 amino acids. Trimming stripped 0 bases from V and 2 bases from J, with 13 bases between. Germline CDR1 and CDR2: MNHEY and SMNVEV (reference sequence). The DNA of the CDR3 is TGTGCCAGCAGTTTATCGGTGCGGGGGCGGCAAGAGACCCAGTACTTC. Amino acid sequence: CASSLSVRGRQETQYF.

V is TRBV5-1 and J is TRBJ1-4; TRBD1 matches at 9 bases. The CDR3 consists of 15 residues. The V and J ends lost 3 bases and 7 bases, in that order; junction bases with no gene match: 7. The germline V gene encodes CDR1 SGHRS and CDR2 YFSETQ. The CDR3 reads CASSWDRDKGEKLFF. The CDR3 DNA reads TGCGCCAGCAGCTGGGACAGGGACAAAGGTGAAAAACTGTTTTTT.

This chain links TRBV18 with TRBJ2-7; 7 positions match TRBD2. Germline-derived CDR1 and CDR2 are KGHSH and LQKENI. CDR3 length: 15 residues. Losses at the gene ends were 1 base for V and 0 bases for J; bases not matched to a gene: 3. The CDR3 bases are TGTGCCAGCTCACCACTGCGGGAGCCCTCCTACGAGCAGTACTTC. Its protein product is CASSPLREPSYEQYF.

The chain links TRBV4-1 to TRBJ1-1; a weak D match, TRBD1 (5 bases). V shed 4 bases and J shed 4 bases, with 13 bases lying between them. Germline-derived CDR1 and CDR2 are MGHRA and YSYEKL. The CDR3 length is 14 residues. The CDR3 spells CASSLGTGRTEAFF. CDR3 sequence (DNA): TGCGCCAGCAGCCTAGGTACAGGTCGCACTGAAGCTTTCTTT.

The chain carries TRBV7-9 and TRBJ2-5; 12 bases fit TRBD1. Germline CDR1 is SEHNR and CDR2 is FQNEAQ (reference sequence). J gave up 5 bases and V 5 bases, and 3 bases lay outside the gene matches. This CDR3 has 14 amino acids. The CDR3 sequence: CASSRGTGGETQYF. CDR3 nucleotides: TGTGCCAGCAGCCGCGGGACAGGGGGCGAGACCCAGTACTTC.

The V and J genes are TRBV14 and TRBJ1-1; D not resolved. Trimming took 3 bases from V and 4 from J, leaving 6 bases between them. CDR3 length: 12 residues. Germline lookup yields CDR1 SGHDN and CDR2 FVKESK. The CDR3, as DNA: TGTGCCAGCAGCCAGAGGAGCACTGAAGCTTTCTTT. Translated, it gives CASSQRSTEAFF. Based on the CDR3 plus reference TRBV14 and TRBJ1-1, the full variable domain is EAGVTQFPSHSVIEKGQTVTLRCDPISGHDNLYWYRRVMGKEIKFLLHFVKESKQDESGMPNNRFLAERTGGTYSTLKVQPAELEDSGVYFCASSQRSTEAFFGQGTRLTVV.

The chain employs TRBV5-8 and TRBJ2-3; 7 bases match TRBD2. The germline V gene has CDR1 SGHTS and CDR2 YDEGEE. The CDR3 length is 17 residues. Unmatched junction bases numbered 7, after V lost 0 bases and J lost 0 bases. DNA of the CDR3: TGTGCCAGCAGCTTGGGCCAGACTAGCAGTAGCACAGATACGCAGTATTTT. Protein product: CASSLGQTSSSTDTQYF.

The gene calls are TRBV7-8 and TRBJ2-5; perhaps TRBD2 as D (5 bases). The V end lost 0 bases, the J end lost 5 bases, and 13 bases lay between the germline ends. Looked up from germline, CDR1 is SGHVS and CDR2 is FQNEAQ. There are 15 residues in the CDR3. The CDR3 DNA sequence: TGTGCCAGCAGCTTAGCGGGAGTTCTTGTGGAGACCCAGTACTTC. This gives the protein CASSLAGVLVETQYF.

The genes are TRBV5-1 and TRBJ2-2; D is uncertain. Germline V lookup: CDR1 SGHRS, CDR2 YFSETQ. V was trimmed by 6 bases and J by 1 base, leaving 13 bases between them. The CDR3 length is 15 residues. The CDR3 sequence is CASKVVERNTGELFF. The DNA of the CDR3 is TGCGCCAGCAAAGTCGTGGAGAGGAACACCGGGGAGCTGTTTTTT.

The V and J genes are TRBV18 and TRBJ2-3; TRBD1 agrees at 9 bases. Germline CDR1 and CDR2: KGHSH and LQKENI. The CDR3 has 18 residues. V gave up 8 bases and J gave up 0 bases; unmatched junction bases: 15. The CDR3, as DNA: TGTGCCAGCACGACCGGGACAGGGCGGTCTATTAGCACAGATACGCAGTATTTT. Translating gives CASTTGTGRSISTDTQYF.

V is TRBV4-2 and J is TRBJ2-7; 7 positions agree with TRBD2. Germline V gene sequence: CDR1 LGHNA, CDR2 YNFKEQ. CDR3 length equals 17 residues. J was trimmed by 2 bases and V by 3 bases; bases with no gene match: 13. The CDR3: CASSQGGVRDYAYEQYF. The DNA for the CDR3 is TGTGCCAGCAGCCAGGGGGGGGTCCGGGACTACGCCTACGAGCAGTACTTC.